The 21 T cell receptor beta chains listed next were all sequenced from one sample in a study of siplizumab effects on memory and regulatory T cells. The repertoire was sequenced with immunoSEQ multiplex PCR; TCRdb's copy has only in-frame clones and lacks some. The table shows about 91,000 clones, with roughly 96% occurring only once. Input material: naive CD4+ T cells sorted from blood. These receptors all come from a human donor in good health.

V gene TRBV5-1 combines with J gene TRBJ2-3; 16 bases map to TRBD2. This CDR3 spans 17 amino acids. CDR1 is SGHRS and CDR2 is YFSETQ in the germline V gene. V lost 6 bases to trimming and J lost 2 bases; unmatched junction nucleotides: 6. The CDR3 protein is CASTGLAGGPFTDTQYF. The CDR3 DNA follows: TGCGCCAGCACGGGACTAGCGGGGGGGCCATTCACAGATACGCAGTATTTT.

The chain employs TRBV4-2 and TRBJ2-3, with 7 positions matching TRBD2. CDR1 LGHNA and CDR2 YNFKEQ come from the germline V gene. This CDR3 spans 15 amino acids. J lost 3 bases, V lost 2 bases, and 5 bases had no gene match. The CDR3 nucleotides read TGTGCCAGCAGCCAAAGGACTAGGGATACAGATACGCAGTATTTT. Protein sequence: CASSQRTRDTDTQYF.

This chain joins TRBV19 and TRBJ1-6, with D possibly being TRBD1 (5 bases). V lost 1 base, J lost 7 bases, and 8 bases lay in between. Germline assignment: CDR1 LNHDA and CDR2 SQIVND (reference sequence). The CDR3 is 14 residues long. The CDR3: CASSIVTGNSPLHF. The DNA for the CDR3 is TGTGCCAGTAGTATAGTTACAGGCAATTCACCCCTCCACTTT.

This clone was seen a few times. The chain combines TRBV19 with TRBJ1-1; perhaps TRBD1 as D (5 bases). V lost 3 bases, J lost 6 bases, and 11 bases lay in between. This CDR3 has 13 residues. Germline assignment: CDR1 LNHDA and CDR2 SQIVND (reference sequence). CDR3 sequence reads: CASSMVIGAEAFF. CDR3 coding DNA: TGTGCCAGTAGTATGGTGATAGGGGCTGAAGCTTTCTTT.

The chain couples TRBV25-1 to TRBJ2-2; 7 bases align to TRBD1. Per the germline V gene, CDR1 is MGHDK and CDR2 is SYGVNS. The V and J ends lost 6 bases and 7 bases, in that order; junction bases with no gene match: 11. This CDR3 spans 15 amino acids. This CDR3 is CASSNGQVLGGELFF. The CDR3 DNA is TGTGCCAGCAGCAACGGACAGGTACTGGGCGGGGAGCTGTTTTTT.

The V gene is TRBV14, the J gene TRBJ1-2; 7 bases are a match to TRBD1. The CDR3 consists of 13 residues. Trimming at V came to 2 bases and at J to 4 bases, leaving 1 base not matched to a gene. Germline-derived CDR1 and CDR2 are SGHDN and FVKESK. In DNA form, the CDR3 reads TGTGCCAGCAGCCAATGGGACAGCTATGGCTACACCTTC. This sequence encodes CASSQWDSYGYTF.

The rearrangement links TRBV7-3 to TRBJ2-1; TRBD1 matches at 7 bases. The CDR3 totals 15 residues. Germline CDR1 SGHTA, CDR2 FQGTGA. J was trimmed by 3 bases and V by 5 bases; bases with no gene match: 7. The CDR3: CASSNSRDSYNEQFF. DNA for the CDR3: TGTGCCAGCAGCAACTCCCGGGACAGCTACAATGAGCAGTTCTTC.

The V gene is TRBV6-6, the J gene TRBJ1-1; D is uncertain. V lost 4 bases to trimming and J lost 0 bases, with 9 bases between them. Germline V gene lookup returns CDR1 MNHNY and CDR2 SVGAGI (reference sequence). The CDR3 sequence is 14 residues long. CDR3 sequence (DNA): TGTGCCAGCAGTTCTTCCTCGGTGAACACTGAAGCTTTCTTT. Translating gives CASSSSSVNTEAFF.

The V and J genes are TRBV5-6 and TRBJ1-3; D is undetermined. The CDR3 length is 14 residues. Germline values: CDR1 SGHDT, CDR2 YYEEEE. Deletions cut 1 base from V and 2 bases from J, with 7 bases between. CDR3 in amino acids: CASSLRSAGNTIYF. The CDR3 DNA follows: TGTGCCAGCAGCTTGCGGTCGGCTGGAAACACCATATATTTT.

In DNA, the CDR3 is TGTGCCAGCAGCTCATTTGAGGGGGGTTGGGAGACCCAGTACTTC. It translates to CASSSFEGGWETQYF. The chain recombines TRBV11-2 with TRBJ2-5; D may correspond to TRBD1 or TRBD2 (6 bases each). In germline, CDR1 is SGHAT, CDR2 FQNNGV. V lost 4 bases and J lost 5, with 17 bases in between. The CDR3 contains 15 residues. Complete variable domain (other parts from reference TRBV11-2 and TRBJ2-5): EAGVAQSPRYKIIEKRQSVAFWCNPISGHATLYWYQQILGQGPKLLIQFQNNGVVDDSQLPKDRFSAERLKGVDSTLKIQPAKLEDSAVYLCASSSFEGGWETQYFGPGTRLLVL.

The chain has TRBV5-1 and TRBJ2-6, with D possibly being TRBD1 (6 bases). Germline-derived CDR1 and CDR2 are SGHRS and YFSETQ. The CDR3 is 17 residues long. The V and J ends lost 0 bases and 0 bases respectively, with 10 bases between them. CDR3 region: CASSLAGDVSGANVLTF. The CDR3 coding sequence is TGCGCCAGCAGCTTGGCAGGGGACGTCTCTGGGGCCAACGTCCTGACTTTC.

The rearrangement links TRBV6-6 to TRBJ2-5; the match to TRBD2 covers 7 bases. The CDR3 runs 14 residues. Germline V gene data show CDR1 as MNHNY and CDR2 as SVGAGI (reference sequence). V trimming: 2 bases; J trimming: 1 base; junction bases outside the gene matches: 1. CDR3 sequence reads: CASSYRGGQETQYF. CDR3 sequence (DNA): TGTGCCAGCAGTTACCGCGGGGGCCAAGAGACCCAGTACTTC.

CDR3 residues: CASSLDTYGYTF. The CDR3 coding sequence is TGCGCCAGCAGCTTGGACACCTATGGCTACACCTTC. V is TRBV5-1 and J is TRBJ1-2; D remains ambiguous. This CDR3 has 12 residues. CDR1 and CDR2 from the germline V gene are SGHRS and YFSETQ. Trimming pared 0 bases from V and 4 bases from J, leaving 4 bases between.

This rearrangement joins TRBV27 to TRBJ2-1; 7 nucleotides line up with TRBD2. This CDR3 comprises 15 residues. The germline V gene has CDR1 MNHEY and CDR2 SMNVEV (reference sequence). V was clipped by 5 bases and J by 0 bases; unmatched bases: 4. DNA of the CDR3: TGTGCCAGCAGTCTCGGGGGGAGCTCCTACAATGAGCAGTTCTTC. It is translated as CASSLGGSSYNEQFF.

The chain has TRBV10-3 and TRBJ1-3; D unresolved. Germline CDR1 ENHRY, CDR2 SYGVKD. Trimming took off 7 bases at V and 0 bases at J, with 16 bases between the two ends. The CDR3 covers 16 residues. CDR3 coding DNA: TGTGCCATCAAGCCCCCCTATCCCGTCTCTGGAAACACCATATATTTT. As protein: CAIKPPYPVSGNTIYF.

This clone has only one observation. V and J are TRBV28 and TRBJ2-4; possibly TRBD2 for D (7 bases). The CDR3 covers 12 residues. V was pared by 7 bases and J by 9 bases, with 13 bases between. CDR1 is MDHEN and CDR2 is SYDVKM in the germline V gene. This chain's CDR3 is CASKGGEIIQYF. CDR3 in DNA: TGTGCCAGCAAAGGGGGGGAGATCATTCAGTACTTC.

This sequence joins TRBV4-1 and TRBJ2-7, with D uncertain. The CDR3 extends over 16 amino acids. V dropped 2 bases and J dropped 7 bases, with 21 bases sitting between them. Germline CDR1 reads MGHRA; CDR2 reads YSYEKL. The CDR3, as DNA: TGCGCCAGCAGCCAACTCGCGGTAGGGCCGGTGGGGGAGCAGTACTTC. Its translation is CASSQLAVGPVGEQYF.

This chain connects TRBV7-3 to TRBJ2-3; 12 bases fit TRBD2. Unmatched junction bases numbered 6, after V lost 5 bases and J lost 6 bases. The CDR3 is 15 residues long. CDR1 SGHTA and CDR2 FQGTGA come from the germline V gene. For the CDR3, the DNA is TGTGCCAGCAGCCCTAGCGGGGGGGCTGGGGATACGCAGTATTTT. Its protein is CASSPSGGAGDTQYF. Variable domain in full (rest from reference TRBV7-3 and TRBJ2-3): GAGVSQTPSNKVTEKGKYVELRCDPISGHTALYWYRQSLGQGPEFLIYFQGTGAADDSGLPNDRFFAVRPEGSVSTLKIQRTERGDSAVYLCASSPSGGAGDTQYFGPGTRLTVL.

This chain connects TRBV2 to TRBJ2-2; 12 bases fit TRBD2. CDR1 is SNHLY, CDR2 FYNNEI, per germline. The CDR3 has 18 amino acids. V was clipped by 6 bases and J by 6 bases; unmatched bases: 14. DNA of the CDR3: TGTGCCAGCAGCCTAGCGGGGGGGTTACCCTGGCAATCCGGGGAGCTGTTTTTT. This translates into CASSLAGGLPWQSGELFF.

The chain recombines TRBV2 with TRBJ2-3, with a weak D call TRBD2 (6 bases). Trimming took off 5 bases at V and 4 bases at J, with 16 bases between the two ends. This CDR3 comprises 15 residues. The V gene's germline CDR1 is SNHLY and CDR2 FYNNEI. CDR3 in amino acids: CASSSGTSVADTQYF. The CDR3 DNA reads as TGTGCCAGCAGTTCCGGGACTTCCGTGGCAGATACGCAGTATTTT.

On this clone itself: The junction and the germline gene differ at one end; a read error may be behind it. The genes are TRBV2 and TRBJ2-3, with a weak D call TRBD2 (5 bases). Per germline, CDR1 SNHLY and CDR2 FYNNEI. This CDR3 is 17 amino acids long. The CDR3 spells CASSEAGLHRVADTQYF. CDR3 nucleotide sequence: TGTGCCAGCAGCGAAGCTGGACTTCATAGAGTCGCAGATACGCAGTATTTT.